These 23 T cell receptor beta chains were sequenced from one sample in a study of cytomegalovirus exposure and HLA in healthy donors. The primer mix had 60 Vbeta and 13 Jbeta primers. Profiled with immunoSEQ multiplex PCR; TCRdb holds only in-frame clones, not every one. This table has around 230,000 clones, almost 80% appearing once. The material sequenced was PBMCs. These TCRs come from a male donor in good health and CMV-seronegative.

The CDR3, as DNA: TGTGCCAGCGGACTCACAGGGGGTTCTGGAAACACCATATATTTT. Its translation is CASGLTGGSGNTIYF. V is TRBV28 and J is TRBJ1-3; TRBD1 agrees at 8 bases. The J segment lost 1 base and the V segment lost 8 bases, leaving 7 bases of the junction unmatched. Germline CDR1 and CDR2: MDHEN and SYDVKM. CDR3 size: 15 residues.

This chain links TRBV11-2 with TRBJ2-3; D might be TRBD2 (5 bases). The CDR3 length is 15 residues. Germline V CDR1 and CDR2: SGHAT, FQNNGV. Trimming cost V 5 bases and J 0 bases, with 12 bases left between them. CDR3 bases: TGTGCCAGCAGCCCTGACTACTTCAGCACAGATACGCAGTATTTT. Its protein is CASSPDYFSTDTQYF.

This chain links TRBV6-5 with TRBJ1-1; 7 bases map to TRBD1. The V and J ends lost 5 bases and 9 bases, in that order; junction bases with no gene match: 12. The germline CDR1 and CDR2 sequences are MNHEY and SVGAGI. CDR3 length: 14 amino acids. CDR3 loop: CASSIGGGETQAFF. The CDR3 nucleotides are TGTGCCAGCAGTATCGGAGGGGGCGAAACCCAAGCTTTCTTT.

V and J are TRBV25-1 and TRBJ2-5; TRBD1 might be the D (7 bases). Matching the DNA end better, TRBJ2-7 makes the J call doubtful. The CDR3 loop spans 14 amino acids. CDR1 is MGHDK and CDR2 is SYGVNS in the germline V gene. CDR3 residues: CASSESGGTYEQYF. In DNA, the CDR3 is TGTGCCAGCAGTGAATCAGGGGGGACCTACGAGCAGTACTTC.

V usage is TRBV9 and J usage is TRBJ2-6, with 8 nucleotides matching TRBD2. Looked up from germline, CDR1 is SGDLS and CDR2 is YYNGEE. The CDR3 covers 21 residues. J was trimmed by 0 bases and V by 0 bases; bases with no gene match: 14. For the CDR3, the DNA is TGTGCCAGCAGCGTAGTCAAATCTGGCCTAGCGGGCTTCTCTGGGGCCAACGTCCTGACTTTC. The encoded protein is CASSVVKSGLAGFSGANVLTF.

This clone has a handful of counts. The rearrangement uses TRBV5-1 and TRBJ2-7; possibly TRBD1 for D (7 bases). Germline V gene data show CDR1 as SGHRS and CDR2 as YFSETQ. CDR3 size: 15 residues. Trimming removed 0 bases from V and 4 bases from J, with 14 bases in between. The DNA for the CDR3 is TGCGCCAGCAGCTTGGCGGCGGGACAGAGATACGAGCAGTACTTC. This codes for CASSLAAGQRYEQYF.

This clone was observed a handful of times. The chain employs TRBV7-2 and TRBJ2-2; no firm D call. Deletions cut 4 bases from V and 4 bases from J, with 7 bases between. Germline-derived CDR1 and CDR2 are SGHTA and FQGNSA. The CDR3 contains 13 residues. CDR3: CASSSRLTGELFF. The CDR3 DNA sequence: TGTGCCAGCAGCTCCCGACTCACCGGGGAGCTGTTTTTT.

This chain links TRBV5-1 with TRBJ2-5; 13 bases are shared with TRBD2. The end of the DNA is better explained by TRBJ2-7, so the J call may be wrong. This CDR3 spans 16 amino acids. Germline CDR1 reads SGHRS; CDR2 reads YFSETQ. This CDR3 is CASSRGTSGDSYEQYF. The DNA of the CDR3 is TGCGCCAGCAGCAGAGGGACTAGCGGGGACTCCTACGAGCAGTACTTC.

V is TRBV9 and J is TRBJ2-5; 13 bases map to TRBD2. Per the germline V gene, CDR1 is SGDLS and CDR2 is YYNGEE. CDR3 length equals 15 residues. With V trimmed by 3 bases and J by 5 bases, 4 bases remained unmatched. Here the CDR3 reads CASSALGLAGETQYF. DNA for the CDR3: TGTGCCAGCAGCGCTTTGGGACTAGCGGGGGAGACCCAGTACTTC.

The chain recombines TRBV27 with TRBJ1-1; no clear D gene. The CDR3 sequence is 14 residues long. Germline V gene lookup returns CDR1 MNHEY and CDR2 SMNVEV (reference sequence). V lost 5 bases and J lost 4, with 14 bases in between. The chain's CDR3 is CASSRSGVGTEAFF. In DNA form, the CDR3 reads TGTGCCAGCAGTCGATCAGGTGTAGGCACTGAAGCTTTCTTT.

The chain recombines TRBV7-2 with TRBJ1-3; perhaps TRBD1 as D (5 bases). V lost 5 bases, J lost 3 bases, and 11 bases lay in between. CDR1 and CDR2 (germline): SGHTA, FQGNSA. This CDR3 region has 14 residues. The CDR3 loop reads CASSRGGVGNTIYF. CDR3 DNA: TGTGCCAGCAGCCGGGGGGGGGTTGGAAACACCATATATTTT.

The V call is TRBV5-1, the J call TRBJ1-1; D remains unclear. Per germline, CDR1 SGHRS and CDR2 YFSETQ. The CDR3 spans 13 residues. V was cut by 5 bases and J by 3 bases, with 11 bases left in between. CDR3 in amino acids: CASRPWADTEAFF. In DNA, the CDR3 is TGCGCCAGCAGACCATGGGCCGACACTGAAGCTTTCTTT. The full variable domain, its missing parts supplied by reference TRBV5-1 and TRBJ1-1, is KAGVTQTPRYLIKTRGQQVTLSCSPISGHRSVSWYQQTPGQGLQFLFEYFSETQRNKGNFPGRFSGRQFSNSRSEMNVSTLELGDSALYLCASRPWADTEAFFGQGTRLTVV.

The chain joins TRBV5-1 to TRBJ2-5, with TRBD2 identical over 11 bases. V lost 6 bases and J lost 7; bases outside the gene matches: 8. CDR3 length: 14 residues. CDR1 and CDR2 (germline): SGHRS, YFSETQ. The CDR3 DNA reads TGCGCCAGCAAGGGGACTAGCGGTCCCTTGACCCAGTACTTC. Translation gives CASKGTSGPLTQYF.

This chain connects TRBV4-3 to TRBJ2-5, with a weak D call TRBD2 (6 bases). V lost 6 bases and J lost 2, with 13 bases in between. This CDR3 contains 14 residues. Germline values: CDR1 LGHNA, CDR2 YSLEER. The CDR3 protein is CASSLTGVQETQYF. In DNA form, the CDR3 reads TGCGCCAGCAGTCTAACGGGGGTACAAGAGACCCAGTACTTC.

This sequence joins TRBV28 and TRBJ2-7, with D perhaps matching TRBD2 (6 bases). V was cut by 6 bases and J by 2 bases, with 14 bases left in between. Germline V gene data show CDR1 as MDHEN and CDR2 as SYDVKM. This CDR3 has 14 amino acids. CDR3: CASSMGTGAYEQYF. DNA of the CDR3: TGTGCCAGCAGCATGGGGACGGGGGCCTACGAGCAGTACTTC.

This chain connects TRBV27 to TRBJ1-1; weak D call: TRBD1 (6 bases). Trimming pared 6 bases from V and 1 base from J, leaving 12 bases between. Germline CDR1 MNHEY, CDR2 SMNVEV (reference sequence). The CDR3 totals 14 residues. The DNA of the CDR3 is TGTGCCAGCAGAGAACAGGGAGCGAACACTGAAGCTTTCTTT. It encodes CASREQGANTEAFF.

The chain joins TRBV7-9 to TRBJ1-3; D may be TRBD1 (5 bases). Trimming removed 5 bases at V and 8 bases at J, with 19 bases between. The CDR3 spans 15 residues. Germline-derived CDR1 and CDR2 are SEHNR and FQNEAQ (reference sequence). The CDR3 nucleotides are TGTGCCAGCAGCCCAGCGGGACGGGATTGGGACACCATATATTTT. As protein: CASSPAGRDWDTIYF.

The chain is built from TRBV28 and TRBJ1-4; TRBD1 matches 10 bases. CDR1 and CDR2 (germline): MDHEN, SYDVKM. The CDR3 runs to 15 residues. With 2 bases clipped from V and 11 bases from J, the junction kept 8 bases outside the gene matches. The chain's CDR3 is CASSLTGTGEDKLFF. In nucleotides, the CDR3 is TGTGCCAGCAGTTTAACCGGGACAGGGGAGGACAAACTGTTTTTT.

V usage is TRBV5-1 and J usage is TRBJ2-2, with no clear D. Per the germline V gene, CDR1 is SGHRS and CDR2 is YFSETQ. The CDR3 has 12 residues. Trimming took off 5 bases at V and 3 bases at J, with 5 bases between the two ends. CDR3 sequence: CASSRDTGELFF. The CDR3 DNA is TGCGCCAGCAGTCGGGACACCGGGGAGCTGTTTTTT.

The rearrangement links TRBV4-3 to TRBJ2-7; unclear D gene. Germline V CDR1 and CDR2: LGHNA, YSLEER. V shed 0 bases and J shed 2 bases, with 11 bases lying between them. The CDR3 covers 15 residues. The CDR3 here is CASSQDYPLPYEQYF. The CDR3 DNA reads TGCGCCAGCAGCCAAGACTACCCCCTCCCCTACGAGCAGTACTTC.

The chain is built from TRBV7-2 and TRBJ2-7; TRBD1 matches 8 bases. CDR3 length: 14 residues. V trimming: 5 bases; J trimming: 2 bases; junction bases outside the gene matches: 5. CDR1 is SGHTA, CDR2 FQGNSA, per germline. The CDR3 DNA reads TGTGCCAGCAGCCTCTACAGGGGGACCTACGAGCAGTACTTC. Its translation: CASSLYRGTYEQYF.

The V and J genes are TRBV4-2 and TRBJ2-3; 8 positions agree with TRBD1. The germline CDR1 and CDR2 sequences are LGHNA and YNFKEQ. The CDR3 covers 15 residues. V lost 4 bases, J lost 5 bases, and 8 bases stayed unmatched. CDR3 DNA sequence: TGTGCCAGCAGCCCGAGCAGGGGGCTCTTAGATACGCAGTATTTT. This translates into CASSPSRGLLDTQYF.

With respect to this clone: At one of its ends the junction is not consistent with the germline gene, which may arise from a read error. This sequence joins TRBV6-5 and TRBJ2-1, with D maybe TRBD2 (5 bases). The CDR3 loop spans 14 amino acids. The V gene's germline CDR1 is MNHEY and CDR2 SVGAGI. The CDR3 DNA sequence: TGTGCTAGCAGTTACTCGAGTTATCGGGAAGTGCAGTTCTTC. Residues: CASSYSSYREVQFF.